The 13 T cell receptor beta chains given below trace back to one sample, sequenced in a study of blood T cell repertoires in COVID-19. Generated by immunoSEQ multiplex PCR, the TCRdb table keeps only in-frame clones and is missing some. The sample includes approximately 350,000 clones, 89% seen only once; the top ten take approximately 3%. The sequenced sample consisted of peripheral blood. Receptors originate from a woman in her twenties or thirties with COVID-19, enrolled during active disease.

V and J are TRBV7-2 and TRBJ2-5; 11 bases match TRBD2. J was trimmed by 5 bases and V by 2 bases; bases with no gene match: 10. The CDR3 sequence is 17 residues long. Germline V gene data show CDR1 as SGHTA and CDR2 as FQGNSA. The CDR3 sequence is CASSLYSLTSGVETQYF. As DNA, the CDR3 is TGTGCCAGCAGCTTATACAGTTTGACTAGCGGGGTTGAGACCCAGTACTTC.

This clone was seen more than once but under ten times. The chain links TRBV5-6 to TRBJ2-3, with a possible D match to TRBD2 (6 bases). The V end lost 0 bases, the J end lost 6 bases, and 14 bases lay between the germline ends. Looked up from germline, CDR1 is SGHDT and CDR2 is YYEEEE. This CDR3 comprises 15 residues. The CDR3 region is CASSLGTTSLDTQYF. The CDR3 bases are TGTGCCAGCAGCTTGGGGACTACTTCCCTGGATACGCAGTATTTT.

J is TRBJ1-2 and V is TRBV11-2, with 7 bases identical to TRBD1. With 4 bases clipped from V and 8 bases from J, the junction kept 4 bases outside the gene matches. Germline CDR1 and CDR2: SGHAT and FQNNGV. The CDR3 sequence is 12 residues long. The CDR3 bases are TGTGCCAGCAGCTCCCCGGGACAGGGCTACACCTTC. Translating it yields CASSSPGQGYTF. Looking up the rest from reference TRBV11-2 and TRBJ1-2 gives the full variable domain: EAGVAQSPRYKIIEKRQSVAFWCNPISGHATLYWYQQILGQGPKLLIQFQNNGVVDDSQLPKDRFSAERLKGVDSTLKIQPAKLEDSAVYLCASSSPGQGYTFGSGTRLTVV.

The rearrangement links TRBV12-3 or TRBV12-4 to TRBJ2-7, with 12 bases matching TRBD2. CDR3 length: 12 residues. In nucleotides, the CDR3 is TGTGCCAGCAGACCGAGACTAGCGGGAGATCCCGTC. It translates to CASRPRLAGDPV.

The chain combines TRBV21-1 with TRBJ2-5; the table's D call of TRBD2 was not tested on the DNA. TRBV21-1 is a known pseudogene. The CDR3 is 13 residues long. The CDR3 DNA follows: TGTGCCAGCAGCATCCGGGAGGTGGAGACCCAGTACTTC. Translating gives CASSIREVETQYF.

CDR3 loop: CASSKTGGDEKLFF. The CDR3 bases are TGTGCCAGCAGTAAGACAGGGGGGGATGAAAAACTGTTTTTT. The J gene is TRBJ1-4, the V gene TRBV27; the match to TRBD1 covers 9 bases. V gave up 5 bases and J gave up 6 bases; unmatched junction bases: 4. The CDR3 runs 14 residues. The germline gives CDR1 MNHEY, CDR2 SMNVEV (reference sequence).

This clone was seen just once. This chain uses TRBV20-1 with TRBJ1-4; no definite D call. CDR3 length: 12 amino acids. The germline gives CDR1 DFQATT, CDR2 SNEGSKA (reference sequence). Between the trimmed V and J ends, which lost 3 bases and 5 bases, there was a span of 7 bases. The CDR3 reads CSASWQNEKLFF. Here the CDR3 DNA reads TGCAGTGCTAGTTGGCAGAATGAAAAACTGTTTTTT.

The chain combines TRBV4-3 with TRBJ2-1; no clear D gene. Between the trimmed V and J ends, which lost 4 bases and 7 bases, there was a span of 5 bases. This CDR3 has 11 residues. Germline V gene data show CDR1 as LGHNA and CDR2 as YSLEER. The CDR3 DNA sequence: TGCGCCAGCAGCCTTAATAATGAGCAGTTCTTC. The encoded protein is CASSLNNEQFF.

This chain connects TRBV5-1 to TRBJ1-3; perhaps TRBD1 as D (6 bases). The germline CDR1 and CDR2 sequences are SGHRS and YFSETQ. The CDR3 length is 17 residues. With 1 base removed from V and 0 bases from J, the gap between germline ends came to 14 bases. The CDR3 coding sequence is TGCGCCAGCAGCTTGCCCCGGACAGCAGACTCTGGAAACACCATATATTTT. Translating it yields CASSLPRTADSGNTIYF.

V and J are TRBV7-9 and TRBJ2-7, with TRBD1 identical over 11 bases. From germline, CDR1 is SEHNR and CDR2 FQNEAQ (reference sequence). This CDR3 contains 14 residues. J was trimmed by 3 bases and V by 5 bases; bases with no gene match: 3. Written as DNA, the CDR3 is TGTGCCAGCAGCGCGGACAGGGGGCACTACGAGCAGTACTTC. It specifies CASSADRGHYEQYF. Full variable domain (missing parts from reference TRBV7-9 and TRBJ2-7): DTGVSQNPRHKITKRGQNVTFRCDPISEHNRLYWYRQTLGQGPEFLTYFQNEAQLEKSRLLSDRFSAERPKGSFSTLEIQRTEQGDSAMYLCASSADRGHYEQYFGPGTRLTVT.

The rearrangement joins TRBV12-3 or TRBV12-4 to TRBJ1-2; D perhaps matches TRBD1 (6 bases). V was pared by 6 bases and J by 3 bases, with 11 bases between. This CDR3 spans 13 amino acids. This chain's CDR3 is CASSPDRYYGYTF. CDR3 coding DNA: TGTGCCAGCAGCCCGGACAGATACTATGGCTACACCTTC.

The rearrangement links TRBV21-1 to TRBJ2-1; the tabulated D call, TRBD1, remains unverified against the DNA. TRBV21-1 is given as a pseudogene. The CDR3 consists of 18 residues. The CDR3 sequence is CASSKGASGPRPYNEQFF. DNA of the CDR3: TGTGCCAGCAGCAAAGGGGCCTCAGGTCCCCGACCCTACAATGAGCAGTTCTTC.

The chain carries TRBV19 and TRBJ2-1, with a tentative D call TRBD1 (5 bases). Trimming took off 7 bases at V and 5 bases at J, with 12 bases between the two ends. CDR3 length: 13 amino acids. Germline values: CDR1 LNHDA, CDR2 SQIVND (reference sequence). The CDR3 sequence is CASNWGVNNEQFF. The CDR3 DNA sequence: TGTGCCAGTAATTGGGGCGTAAACAATGAGCAGTTCTTC.